The 23 T cell receptor beta chains given below trace back to one sample, sequenced in a study of CD8 T cells in ankylosing spondylitis. TCRdb reanalysed the 5' RACE reads using MiXCR and keeps one entry per CDR3 protein. Of a few hundred thousand distinct CDR3 sequences in the sample, 20% to 30% were seen once. Specimen: blood, either unsorted or a sorted T cell fraction (not recorded which). The receptors shown here come from a male donor with ankylosing spondylitis or in good health (not recorded which).

With regard to this clonotype: This may arise from a read error, as a much more abundant clone is one base away. V is TRBV7-9 and J is TRBJ2-7, with 7 positions matching TRBD1. CDR3 length: 14 amino acids. Germline CDR1 is SEHNR and CDR2 is FQNEAQ (reference sequence). V was clipped by 5 bases and J by 6 bases; unmatched bases: 10. The CDR3 coding sequence is TGTGCCAGCAGCCCGGACAGGACGACTTGCGAGCAGTACTTC. This gives the protein CASSPDRTTCEQYF.

This clonotype occurred many times. The rearrangement links TRBV20-1 to TRBJ2-5; 11 positions match TRBD2. CDR3 length: 16 amino acids. After removal of 6 bases from V and 5 bases from J, the junction contained 14 bases not matched to a gene. Germline values: CDR1 DFQATT, CDR2 SNEGSKA (reference sequence). The CDR3 region is CSAHRGSGGAGETQYF. The CDR3 DNA follows: TGCAGTGCCCACAGGGGTAGCGGGGGGGCCGGGGAGACCCAGTACTTC.

This clonotype occurred a few times. This chain links TRBV12-3 or TRBV12-4 with TRBJ2-5, with D hard to call. This CDR3 has 13 residues. The V gene lost 5 bases and the J gene lost 5 bases, with 12 bases spanning the gap. CDR3 sequence reads: CASSTDTYETQYF. CDR3 coding DNA: TGTGCCAGCAGTACCGACACGTACGAGACCCAGTACTTC.

The table lists this clonotype with a count of one. The chain joins TRBV14 to TRBJ2-2; the match to TRBD2 covers 8 bases. This CDR3 is 16 amino acids long. The germline gives CDR1 SGHDN, CDR2 FVKESK. Trimming took 5 bases from V and 0 from J; bases not matched to a gene: 5. The CDR3, as DNA: TGTGCCAGCAGCTCGACGGGACTAGCGAACACCGGGGAGCTGTTTTTT. Encoded protein: CASSSTGLANTGELFF.

The chain joins TRBV27 to TRBJ2-5, with D possibly matching TRBD2 (6 bases). Germline V gene data show CDR1 as MNHEY and CDR2 as SMNVEV (reference sequence). The CDR3 length is 14 residues. The V gene lost 5 bases and the J gene lost 0 bases, with 10 bases spanning the gap. CDR3 loop: CASSPWRDQETQYF. In DNA form, the CDR3 reads TGTGCCAGCAGTCCTTGGAGGGACCAAGAGACCCAGTACTTC.

This clonotype was recorded many times. The chain joins TRBV20-1 to TRBJ2-1, with D perhaps matching TRBD1 or TRBD2 (5 bases each). Germline V gives CDR1 DFQATT, CDR2 SNEGSKA (reference sequence). CDR3 length: 13 amino acids. V dropped 6 bases and J dropped 13 bases, with 22 bases sitting between them. CDR3 amino acids: CSAPGTGRILQFF. CDR3 nucleotides: TGCAGTGCCCCTGGGACGGGCCGGATCCTACAGTTCTTC.

This clonotype was detected ten times or more. V and J are TRBV20-1 and TRBJ1-2; D is unresolved. Germline values: CDR1 DFQATT, CDR2 SNEGSKA (reference sequence). The V gene lost 4 bases and the J gene lost 3 bases, with 18 bases spanning the gap. The CDR3 runs 15 residues. The CDR3 bases are TGCAGTGCTAAGAGCGGACCCGGGTGGCACTATGGCTACACCTTC. It is translated as CSAKSGPGWHYGYTF.

The chain employs TRBV18 and TRBJ2-7; 11 bases line up with TRBD1. Germline trimming cut 6 bases from V and 3 bases from J; bases unmatched to any gene: 4. The V gene's germline CDR1 is KGHSH and CDR2 LQKENI. The CDR3 extends over 14 amino acids. CDR3 in DNA: TGTGCCAGCTCGGCCGGGACAGGGGGCTACGAGCAGTACTTC. Its protein product is CASSAGTGGYEQYF.

This clonotype occurred many times. This chain joins TRBV20-1 and TRBJ2-7, with D maybe TRBD1 (6 bases). There are 12 residues in the CDR3. CDR1 DFQATT and CDR2 SNEGSKA come from the germline V gene (reference sequence). V gave up 4 bases and J gave up 0 bases, with 7 bases separating them. CDR3 sequence reads: CSAKGVSYEQYF. In nucleotides, the CDR3 is TGCAGTGCTAAGGGGGTCTCCTACGAGCAGTACTTC.

This clonotype showed up many times. The DNA of the CDR3 is TGTGCCAGCACAATGGACAGGGGGGGCACAGATACGCAGTATTTT. It is translated as CASTMDRGGTDTQYF. The chain carries TRBV28 and TRBJ2-3, with TRBD1 matching over 10 bases. The CDR3 spans 15 residues. The ends lost 7 bases at V and 1 base at J; junction bases unmatched: 5. The V gene's germline CDR1 is MDHEN and CDR2 SYDVKM.

This clonotype has only a few counts. The rearrangement joins TRBV29-1 to TRBJ2-3, with 9 bases aligning to TRBD2. CDR1 and CDR2 from the germline V gene are SQVTM and ANQGSEA. This CDR3 is built from 16 residues. With V trimmed by 0 bases and J by 2 bases, 6 bases remained unmatched. The CDR3 reads CSVEEGLAGPTDTQYF. CDR3 in DNA: TGCAGCGTTGAAGAGGGCCTAGCGGGGCCCACAGATACGCAGTATTTT.

This clonotype turned up a few times. V and J are TRBV29-1 and TRBJ2-3; D uncertain. The CDR3 has 14 residues. CDR1 is SQVTM and CDR2 is ANQGSEA in the germline V gene. The V gene lost 7 bases and the J gene lost 2 bases, with 16 bases spanning the gap. The CDR3 spells CSACLSLATDTQYF. The CDR3, as DNA: TGCAGCGCCTGTTTGAGTTTGGCCACAGATACGCAGTATTTT.

This clonotype appeared a single time. The J gene is TRBJ2-1, the V gene TRBV29-1, with a weak D call TRBD2 (6 bases). V gave up 1 base and J gave up 0 bases, with 22 bases separating them. This CDR3 contains 19 residues. CDR1 SQVTM and CDR2 ANQGSEA come from the germline V gene. The CDR3 coding sequence is TGCAGCGTTGAAGCGGGTTCTACTCCGGACGGGGGCTCCTACAATGAGCAGTTCTTC. It yields the protein CSVEAGSTPDGGSYNEQFF.

This clonotype was counted between two and nine times. V usage is TRBV12-3 or TRBV12-4 and J usage is TRBJ1-2; the match to TRBD1 covers 8 bases. The CDR3 spans 13 residues. V lost 4 bases, J lost 5 bases, and 3 bases stayed unmatched. The CDR3 nucleotides read TGTGCCAGCAGTTCGACAGGGGAATATGGCTACACCTTC. It translates to CASSSTGEYGYTF.

The rearrangement joins TRBV5-1 to TRBJ1-6; TRBD1 might be the D (5 bases). The V end lost 4 bases, the J end lost 9 bases, and 11 bases lay between the germline ends. The germline CDR1 and CDR2 sequences are SGHRS and YFSETQ. CDR3 size: 13 residues. The CDR3 coding sequence is TGCGCCAGCAGCATAGTGGGGCTTTCACCCCTCCACTTT. Its translation is CASSIVGLSPLHF.

The chain is built from TRBV23-1 and TRBJ2-7; 7 nucleotides agree with TRBD1. TRBV23-1 is recorded as an ORF, its role being uncertain. CDR3 length equals 13 residues. V was pared by 7 bases and J by 10 bases, with 13 bases of the junction left unmatched. The CDR3 bases are TGCGCCAGCAACCGACAGGGCCGGTTAGGTCAGTACTTC. Translated: CASNRQGRLGQYF.

The table lists this clonotype with many counts. This CDR3 is CAISEPYRGLGAEAFF. CDR3 nucleotide sequence: TGTGCCATCAGTGAGCCATACAGGGGGCTAGGCGCTGAAGCTTTCTTT. V gene TRBV10-3 combines with J gene TRBJ1-1; TRBD1 aligns across 9 bases. After removal of 2 bases from V and 6 bases from J, the junction contained 10 bases not matched to a gene. This CDR3 contains 16 residues. Germline CDR1 reads ENHRY; CDR2 reads SYGVKD.

This clonotype showed up many times. This chain connects TRBV29-1 to TRBJ2-1, with D unresolved. This CDR3 is 14 amino acids long. Germline CDR1 SQVTM, CDR2 ANQGSEA. V was shortened by 3 bases and J by 0 bases, with 9 bases between the two germline ends. The CDR3 sequence is CSVDKTSSYNEQFF. The CDR3 nucleotides are TGCAGCGTTGATAAGACCAGCTCCTACAATGAGCAGTTCTTC.

The chain combines TRBV5-5 with TRBJ2-1; unclear D gene. The CDR3 spans 14 residues. With 1 base removed from V and 5 bases from J, the gap between germline ends came to 10 bases. Germline CDR1 and CDR2: SGHKS and YYEKEE (reference sequence). CDR3 sequence: CASSLSVGHNEQFF. For the CDR3, the DNA is TGTGCCAGCAGCTTGTCTGTAGGGCACAATGAGCAGTTCTTC.

The genes are TRBV20-1 and TRBJ1-3, with 7 bases that match TRBD1. V shed 3 bases and J 4 bases; nucleotides not matched to a gene: 9. The CDR3 loop spans 15 amino acids. The germline V gene encodes CDR1 DFQATT and CDR2 SNEGSKA (reference sequence). In DNA form, the CDR3 reads TGCAGTGCTAGGGGGGACAGCGTTGACGGAAACACCATATATTTT. Encoded protein: CSARGDSVDGNTIYF.

The rearrangement uses TRBV12-3 or TRBV12-4 and TRBJ2-1; possibly TRBD1 for D (6 bases). V was pared by 3 bases and J by 5 bases, with 11 bases between. The CDR3 length is 14 residues. CDR3 DNA sequence: TGTGCCAGCAGTTTTTCGCGGACAGACAATGAGCAGTTCTTC. Protein product: CASSFSRTDNEQFF.

V and J are TRBV3-1 and TRBJ1-2; 8 nucleotides align to TRBD1. The V and J ends lost 2 bases and 3 bases, in that order; junction bases with no gene match: 8. Germline CDR1 LGHDT, CDR2 YNNKEL (reference sequence). This CDR3 contains 16 residues. In DNA, the CDR3 is TGTGCCAGCAGCCAACCACGGACAGGGAGTTACTATGGCTACACCTTC. Its translation: CASSQPRTGSYYGYTF.

This clonotype was seen many times. The V gene is TRBV12-3 or TRBV12-4, the J gene TRBJ2-7; 10 bases line up with TRBD2. With V trimmed by 5 bases and J by 3 bases, 4 bases remained unmatched. CDR3 size: 14 residues. As DNA, the CDR3 is TGTGCCAGCAGTGATAGCGGGGGGAACTACGAGCAGTACTTC. It specifies CASSDSGGNYEQYF.